The 17 T cell receptor beta chains below were found in one sample sequenced in a study of T cells expressing NK-cell markers. TCRdb reanalyzed the 5' RACE reads and collapses them to one entry per CDR3 protein, without DNA. The repertoire table contains tens of thousands of distinct CDR3 sequences. The material sequenced was blood T cells: a sorted CD56 or NKG2C T cell subset, CD4+ or CD8+ T cells, or bulk PBMC T cells (not recorded which). Receptor source: a woman aged 18-70 years in good health.

V is TRBV4-1 and J is TRBJ1-5; TCRdb outputs TRBD1, but without DNA this stays unchecked. This CDR3 has 15 residues. Germline V gene lookup returns CDR1 MGHRA and CDR2 YSYEKL. The CDR3 protein is CASSPTPLGNQPQHF.

The chain carries TRBV7-9 and TRBJ2-7. The CDR3 extends over 12 amino acids. Germline CDR1 reads SEHNR; CDR2 reads FQNEAQ (reference sequence). The CDR3 is CASSYASGEQYF. The whole variable domain, remainder taken from reference TRBV7-9 and TRBJ2-7, is DTGVSQNPRHKITKRGQNVTFRCDPISEHNRLYWYRQTLGQGPEFLTYFQNEAQLEKSRLLSDRFSAERPKGSFSTLEIQRTEQGDSAMYLCASSYASGEQYFGPGTRLTVT.

The chain joins TRBV6-6 to TRBJ1-4; TCRdb outputs TRBD1, but without DNA this stays unchecked. Germline assignment: CDR1 MNHNY and CDR2 SVGAGI (reference sequence). The CDR3 loop spans 13 amino acids. This CDR3 is CASSYTKGGKLFF.

The chain uses TRBV28 and TRBJ1-3; TCRdb gives TRBD1 as the D gene, but with no DNA this cannot be confirmed. This CDR3 region has 14 residues. Germline assignment: CDR1 MDHEN and CDR2 SYDVKM. The chain's CDR3 is CASSEQGYGNTIYF. Full variable domain (remainder filled in from reference TRBV28 and TRBJ1-3): DVKVTQSSRYLVKRTGEKVFLECVQDMDHENMFWYRQDPGLGLRLIYFSYDVKMKEKGDIPEGYSVSREKKERFSLILESASTNQTSMYLCASSEQGYGNTIYFGEGSWLTVV.

The V and J genes are TRBV29-1 and TRBJ2-2; the TCRdb call, TRBD2, lacks DNA for checking. Germline V lookup: CDR1 SQVTM, CDR2 ANQGSEA. The CDR3 is 14 residues long. The CDR3 loop is CSVESGGVTGELFF.

The rearrangement joins TRBV15 to TRBJ2-3; there is no DNA to check the TCRdb D call of TRBD1. The CDR3 is 13 residues long. Germline values: CDR1 LNHNV, CDR2 YYDKDF (reference sequence). The CDR3 sequence: CATSGRGGDTQYF.

The CDR3 protein is CASSLAYPSYEQYF. The chain employs TRBV7-8 and TRBJ2-7. Germline lookup yields CDR1 SGHVS and CDR2 FQNEAQ. The CDR3 totals 14 residues.

The rearrangement uses TRBV5-1 and TRBJ2-1. The CDR3 is 17 residues long. The germline V gene has CDR1 SGHRS and CDR2 YFSETQ. This chain's CDR3 is CASSLGLAEGSYNEQFF.

This chain links TRBV5-5 with TRBJ2-5; checking the TCRdb D call of TRBD1 is not possible without DNA. In germline, CDR1 is SGHKS, CDR2 YYEKEE (reference sequence). The CDR3 spans 15 residues. The CDR3 loop is CASSSSQGLRETQYF.

The chain combines TRBV7-8 with TRBJ2-3; the TCRdb call, TRBD1, lacks DNA for checking. From germline, CDR1 is SGHVS and CDR2 FQNEAQ. The CDR3 contains 16 residues. This CDR3 reads CASSLAPSSPADTQYF. The entire variable domain, with the rest obtained from reference TRBV7-8 and TRBJ2-3, is as follows: GAGVSQSPRYKVAKRGQDVALRCDPISGHVSLFWYQQALGQGPEFLTYFQNEAQLDKSGLPSDRFFAERPEGSVSTLKIQRTQQEDSAVYLCASSLAPSSPADTQYFGPGTRLTVL.

The chain carries TRBV27 and TRBJ2-7; the D gene TCRdb calls, TRBD1, cannot be checked with no DNA. CDR1 and CDR2 from the germline V gene are MNHEY and SMNVEV (reference sequence). This CDR3 comprises 14 residues. The CDR3 loop reads CASSTSGTLYEQYF.

CDR3 sequence reads: CSARDPGGSGELFF. The genes are TRBV20-1 and TRBJ2-2; checking the TCRdb D call of TRBD1 is not possible without DNA. The CDR3 contains 14 residues. Germline lookup yields CDR1 DFQATT and CDR2 SNEGSKA (reference sequence).

This clonotype registers medium-sized (0.01 to 0.1%) by frequency. This chain joins TRBV11-1 and TRBJ2-7. The CDR3 is 14 amino acids. Germline values: CDR1 SGHAT, CDR2 FQDESV (reference sequence). This CDR3 reads CASSLAGSPYEQYF.

V gene TRBV4-1 combines with J gene TRBJ2-2; absent DNA, TCRdb's TRBD1 call cannot be checked. The CDR3 totals 16 residues. Germline CDR1 and CDR2: MGHRA and YSYEKL. CDR3 sequence: CASSQVQGAQTGELFF.

This chain links TRBV4-1 with TRBJ2-2. The CDR3 consists of 14 residues. The germline gives CDR1 MGHRA, CDR2 YSYEKL. The CDR3 spells CASSQDLVGGELFF.

The chain has TRBV6-5 and TRBJ1-1. CDR3 length: 14 amino acids. Germline lookup yields CDR1 MNHEY and CDR2 SVGAGI. CDR3 region: CASSYSRPVAEAFF.

The J gene is TRBJ2-5, the V gene TRBV12-3 or TRBV12-4; as DNA is missing, the TRBD1 call by TCRdb cannot be tested. This CDR3 has 16 amino acids. The CDR3: CASSPLPGGRPETQYF.